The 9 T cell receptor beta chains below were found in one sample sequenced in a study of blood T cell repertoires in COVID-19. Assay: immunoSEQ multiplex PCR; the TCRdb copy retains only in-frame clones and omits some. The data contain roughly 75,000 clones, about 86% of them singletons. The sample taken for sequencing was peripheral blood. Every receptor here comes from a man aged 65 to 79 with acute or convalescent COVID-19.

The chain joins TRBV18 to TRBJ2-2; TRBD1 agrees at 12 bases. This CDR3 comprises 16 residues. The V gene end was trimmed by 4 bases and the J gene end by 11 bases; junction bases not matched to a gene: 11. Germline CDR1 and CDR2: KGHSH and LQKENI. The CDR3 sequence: CASSHRDRGPAPELFF. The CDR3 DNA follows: TGTGCCAGCTCACACCGGGACAGGGGGCCCGCCCCCGAGCTGTTTTTT.

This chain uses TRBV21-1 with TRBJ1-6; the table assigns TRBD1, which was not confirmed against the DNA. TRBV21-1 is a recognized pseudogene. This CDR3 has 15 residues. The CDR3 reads CASSRQGVDNSPLHF. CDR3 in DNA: TGTGCCAGCAGTCGACAGGGAGTCGATAATTCACCCCTCCACTTT.

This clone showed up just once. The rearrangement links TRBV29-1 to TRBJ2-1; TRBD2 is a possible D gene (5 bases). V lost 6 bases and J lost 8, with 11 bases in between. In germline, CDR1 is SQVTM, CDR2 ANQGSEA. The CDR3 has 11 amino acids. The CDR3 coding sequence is TGCAGCGTCGACCCGAGGGATGAGCAGTTCTTC. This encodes CSVDPRDEQFF.

The CDR3 here is CASTPGGANYGYTF. CDR3 nucleotides: TGTGCCAGTACCCCCGGGGGGGCCAACTATGGCTACACCTTC. This rearrangement joins TRBV19 to TRBJ1-2; tentative D call: TRBD1 (6 bases). Trimming took 7 bases from V and 2 from J, leaving 14 bases between them. The CDR3 sequence is 14 residues long. Germline CDR1 and CDR2: LNHDA and SQIVND (reference sequence).

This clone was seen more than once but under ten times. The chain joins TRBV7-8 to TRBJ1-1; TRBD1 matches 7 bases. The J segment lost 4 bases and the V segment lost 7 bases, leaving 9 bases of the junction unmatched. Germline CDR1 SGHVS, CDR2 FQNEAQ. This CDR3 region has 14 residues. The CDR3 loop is CASTPRQGGTEAFF. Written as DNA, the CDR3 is TGTGCCAGCACCCCGAGGCAGGGGGGCACTGAAGCTTTCTTT.

CDR3 coding DNA: TGTGCCAGCAGCCAAGGCCTACAGGTTTTGGGCTACACCTTC. This codes for CASSQGLQVLGYTF. The V and J genes are TRBV14 and TRBJ1-2; a weak D match, TRBD1 (5 bases). Germline V gene data show CDR1 as SGHDN and CDR2 as FVKESK. V gave up 1 base and J gave up 8 bases, with 14 bases separating them. There are 14 residues in the CDR3.

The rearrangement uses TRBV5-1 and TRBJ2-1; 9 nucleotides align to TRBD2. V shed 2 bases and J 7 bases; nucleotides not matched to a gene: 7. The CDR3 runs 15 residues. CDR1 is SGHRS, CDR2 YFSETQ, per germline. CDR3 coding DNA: TGCGCCAGCAGCTTTGGGCCTAGCGGGATAAATGAGCAGTTCTTC. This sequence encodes CASSFGPSGINEQFF.

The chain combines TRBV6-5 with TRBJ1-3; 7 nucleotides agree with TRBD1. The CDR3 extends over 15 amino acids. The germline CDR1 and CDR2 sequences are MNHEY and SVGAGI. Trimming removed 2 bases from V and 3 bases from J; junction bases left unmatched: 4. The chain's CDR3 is CASSYRTGGGNTIYF. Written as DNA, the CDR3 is TGTGCCAGCAGTTACAGGACAGGCGGTGGAAACACCATATATTTT.

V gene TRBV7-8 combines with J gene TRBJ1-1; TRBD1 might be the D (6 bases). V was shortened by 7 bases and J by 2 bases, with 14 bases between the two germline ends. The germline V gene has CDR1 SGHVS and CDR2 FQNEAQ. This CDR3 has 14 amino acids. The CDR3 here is CASTYGTPNTEAFF. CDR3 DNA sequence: TGTGCCAGCACCTATGGGACACCCAACACTGAAGCTTTCTTT.